What follows are 4 T cell receptor beta chains derived from one specimen sequenced in a study of T cell responses to AZD1222 COVID-19 vaccine (dated by TCRdb to about 2021). The library was obtained by the immunoSEQ multiplex PCR assay. Drawn from immuneACCESS, this table holds only the in-frame rearrangements with V and J called that TCRdb kept. Clones are partly lost; checked studies trace under half to an unresolved V gene and leave the rest unexplained. This sample has about 120,000 clones in its table, and 65% to 85% of those were observed once. Roughly 10% of the sample belongs to the ten largest clones. This specimen's time point label, interpreted: baseline before first vaccination. The material sequenced was peripheral blood, taken on day 0 of AZD1222 vaccination. These receptors were obtained from an adult in good health.

V and J are TRBV6-1 and TRBJ2-5, with 10 bases matching TRBD2. The CDR3 extends over 17 amino acids. Germline CDR1 is MNHNS and CDR2 is SASEGT. With 2 bases clipped from V and 4 bases from J, the junction kept 10 bases outside the gene matches. The CDR3 nucleotides are TGTGCCAGCAGTGAACTCGTTGAAGCGGGGGGGCGAGAGACCCAGTACTTC. Translated, it gives CASSELVEAGGRETQYF.

The chain joins TRBV6-5 to TRBJ1-1; 8 nucleotides align to TRBD1. This CDR3 is 14 amino acids long. Germline V lookup: CDR1 MNHEY, CDR2 SVGAGI. V trimming: 5 bases; J trimming: 0 bases; junction bases outside the gene matches: 2. CDR3 sequence reads: CASSRTGLNTEAFF. The CDR3 bases are TGTGCCAGCAGTCGGACAGGGCTGAACACTGAAGCTTTCTTT.

This chain uses TRBV28 with TRBJ1-3; TRBD1 might be the D (5 bases). Trimming stripped 5 bases from V and 8 bases from J, with 16 bases between. The CDR3 consists of 14 residues. Looked up from germline, CDR1 is MDHEN and CDR2 is SYDVKM. CDR3 DNA sequence: TGTGCCAGCAGTCTCGGATCAGGGTGGGACACCATATATTTT. Residues: CASSLGSGWDTIYF.

This sequence joins TRBV29-1 and TRBJ2-7, with 11 bases that match TRBD1. This CDR3 has 14 amino acids. Looked up from germline, CDR1 is SQVTM and CDR2 is ANQGSEA. V dropped 4 bases and J dropped 5; count of bases not matched to a gene: 7. CDR3 amino acids: CSVVFGTGGNEQYF. The CDR3 DNA reads as TGCAGCGTTGTGTTCGGGACAGGGGGGAACGAGCAGTACTTC.